Sequencing of this T cell receptor beta chain was carried out in a study of post-analysis software for immune sequencing data. Study-level findings and limits: Higher frequency in patients than in controls was seen for about five TRBV segments, with TRBV5-6, TRBV5-1 and TRBV20-1 among them.

Unique molecular identifiers were built into the TCR beta cDNA libraries. Each CDR3 protein gets one entry after TCRdb re-called the PCR reads with MiXCR. The sample has around 400,000 distinct CDR3 sequences; around a third are singletons. This clonotype was seen a handful of times. The antigen remains unidentified. The CDR3 spans 18 residues. Germline V gene lookup returns CDR1 MDHEN and CDR2 SYDVKM. The J segment lost 0 bases and the V segment lost 6 bases, leaving 13 bases of the junction unmatched. The clonotype was recovered from a girl between 10 and 17 years old with multiple sclerosis. The specimen sequenced was blood. V gene TRBV28 combines with J gene TRBJ2-7, with TRBD1 matching over 11 bases. Written as DNA, the CDR3 is TGTGCCAGCAGATCCAGCCTAGGGGGACAGGGGGGCTCCTACGAGCAGTACTTC. Amino acid sequence: CASRSSLGGQGGSYEQYF.